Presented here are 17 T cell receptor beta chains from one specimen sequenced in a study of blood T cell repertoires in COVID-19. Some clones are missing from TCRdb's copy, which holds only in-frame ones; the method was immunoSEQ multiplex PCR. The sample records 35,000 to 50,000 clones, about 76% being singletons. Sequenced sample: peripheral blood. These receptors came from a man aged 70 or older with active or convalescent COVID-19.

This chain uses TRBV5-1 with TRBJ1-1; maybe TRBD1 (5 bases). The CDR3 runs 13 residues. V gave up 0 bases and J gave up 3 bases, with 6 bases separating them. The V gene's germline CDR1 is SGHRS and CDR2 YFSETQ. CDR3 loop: CASSLEQDTEAFF. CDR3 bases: TGCGCCAGCAGCTTGGAACAGGACACTGAAGCTTTCTTT.

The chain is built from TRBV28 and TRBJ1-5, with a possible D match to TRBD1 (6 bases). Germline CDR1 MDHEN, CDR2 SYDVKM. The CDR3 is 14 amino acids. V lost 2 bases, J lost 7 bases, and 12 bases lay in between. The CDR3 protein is CASSLGSGVQPQHF. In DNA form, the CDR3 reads TGTGCCAGCAGTTTAGGGTCAGGGGTACAGCCCCAGCATTTT.

The CDR3 is CAISETGGNQPQHF. Here the CDR3 DNA reads TGTGCCATCAGTGAAACAGGGGGCAATCAGCCCCAGCATTTT. The gene calls are TRBV10-3 and TRBJ1-5; 7 bases are a match to TRBD1. This CDR3 spans 14 amino acids. V was pared by 3 bases and J by 2 bases, with 1 base of the junction left unmatched. The germline V gene has CDR1 ENHRY and CDR2 SYGVKD.

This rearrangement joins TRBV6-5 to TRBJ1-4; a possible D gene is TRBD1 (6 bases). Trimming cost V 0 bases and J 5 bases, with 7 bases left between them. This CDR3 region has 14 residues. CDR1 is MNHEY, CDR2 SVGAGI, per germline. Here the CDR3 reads CASSYSGQNEKLFF. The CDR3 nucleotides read TGTGCCAGCAGTTACTCGGGACAAAATGAAAAACTGTTTTTT.

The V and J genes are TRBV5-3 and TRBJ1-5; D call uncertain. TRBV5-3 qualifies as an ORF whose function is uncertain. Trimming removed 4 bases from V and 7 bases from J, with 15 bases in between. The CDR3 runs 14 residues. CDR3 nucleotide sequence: TGTGCCAGAAGCGCCCCAGGTTCCCACCAGCCCCAGCATTTT. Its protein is CARSAPGSHQPQHF.

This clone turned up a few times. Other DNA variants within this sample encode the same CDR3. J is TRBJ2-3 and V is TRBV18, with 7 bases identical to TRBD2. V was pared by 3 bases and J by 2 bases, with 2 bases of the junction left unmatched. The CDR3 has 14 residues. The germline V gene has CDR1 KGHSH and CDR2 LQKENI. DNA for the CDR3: TGTGCCAGCTCACCTAGCGGGTACACAGATACGCAGTATTTT. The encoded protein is CASSPSGYTDTQYF.

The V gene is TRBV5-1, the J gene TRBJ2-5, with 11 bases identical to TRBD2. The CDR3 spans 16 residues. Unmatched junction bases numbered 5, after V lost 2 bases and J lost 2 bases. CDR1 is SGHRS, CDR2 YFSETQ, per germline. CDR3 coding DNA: TGCGCCAGCAGCTTAATAGCGGGGGGGCAGCAAGAGACCCAGTACTTC. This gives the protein CASSLIAGGQQETQYF.

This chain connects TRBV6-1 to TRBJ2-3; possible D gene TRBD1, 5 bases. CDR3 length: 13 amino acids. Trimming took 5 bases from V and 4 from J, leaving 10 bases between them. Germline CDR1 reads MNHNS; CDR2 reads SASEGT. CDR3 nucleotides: TGTGCCAGCAGTTATCACAGGTCAGATACGCAGTATTTT. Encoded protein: CASSYHRSDTQYF.

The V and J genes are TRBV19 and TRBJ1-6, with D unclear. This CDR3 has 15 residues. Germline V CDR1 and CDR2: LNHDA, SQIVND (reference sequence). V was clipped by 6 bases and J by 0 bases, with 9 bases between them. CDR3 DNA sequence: TGTGCCAGTAGCCCAACTAGCTCCTATAATTCACCCCTCCACTTT. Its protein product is CASSPTSSYNSPLHF.

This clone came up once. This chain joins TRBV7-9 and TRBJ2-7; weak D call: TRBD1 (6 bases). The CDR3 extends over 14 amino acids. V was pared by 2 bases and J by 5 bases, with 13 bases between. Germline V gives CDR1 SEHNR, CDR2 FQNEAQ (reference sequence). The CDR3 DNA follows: TGTGCCAGCAGCTTAAGCGACAGGTTCCACGAGCAGTACTTC. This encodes CASSLSDRFHEQYF.

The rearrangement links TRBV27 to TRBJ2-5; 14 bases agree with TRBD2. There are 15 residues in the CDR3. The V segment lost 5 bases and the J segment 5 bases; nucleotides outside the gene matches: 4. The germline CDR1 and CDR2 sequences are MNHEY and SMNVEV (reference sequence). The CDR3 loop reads CASSRLAGGRETQYF. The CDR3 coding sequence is TGTGCCAGCAGTAGACTAGCGGGGGGGAGGGAGACCCAGTACTTC.

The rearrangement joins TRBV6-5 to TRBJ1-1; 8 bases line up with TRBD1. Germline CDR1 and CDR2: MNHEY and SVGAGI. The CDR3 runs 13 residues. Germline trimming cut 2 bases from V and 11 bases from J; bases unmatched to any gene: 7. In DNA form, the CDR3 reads TGTGCCAGCAGTTACGGACAGGGAGTTCCGGCTTTCTTT. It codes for CASSYGQGVPAFF.

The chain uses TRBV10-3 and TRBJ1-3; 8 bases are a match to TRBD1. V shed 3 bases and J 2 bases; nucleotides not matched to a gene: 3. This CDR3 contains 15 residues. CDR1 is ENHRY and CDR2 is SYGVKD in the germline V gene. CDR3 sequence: CAISDPTGAGNTIYF. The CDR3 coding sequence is TGTGCCATCAGTGACCCGACAGGGGCTGGAAACACCATATATTTT.

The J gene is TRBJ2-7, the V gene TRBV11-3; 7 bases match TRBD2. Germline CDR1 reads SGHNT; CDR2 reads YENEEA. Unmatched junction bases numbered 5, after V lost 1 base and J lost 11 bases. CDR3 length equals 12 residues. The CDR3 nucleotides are TGTGCCAGCAGCTTAGGGGGGGGAGATAAGTACTTC. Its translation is CASSLGGGDKYF.

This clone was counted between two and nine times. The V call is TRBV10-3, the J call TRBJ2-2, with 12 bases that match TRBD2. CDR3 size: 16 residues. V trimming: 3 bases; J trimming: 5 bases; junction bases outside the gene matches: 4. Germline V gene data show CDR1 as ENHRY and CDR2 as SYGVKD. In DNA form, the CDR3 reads TGTGCCATCAGTGACATAACTAGCGGGGGGACCGGGGAGCTGTTTTTT. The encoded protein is CAISDITSGGTGELFF.

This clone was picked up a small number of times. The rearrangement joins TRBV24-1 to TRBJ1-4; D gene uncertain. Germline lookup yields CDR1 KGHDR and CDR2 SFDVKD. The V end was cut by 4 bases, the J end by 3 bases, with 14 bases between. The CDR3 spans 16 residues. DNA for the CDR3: TGTGCCACCAGTGACCCGGCTGGCGGGGCTAATGAAAAACTGTTTTTT. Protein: CATSDPAGGANEKLFF.

In nucleotides, the CDR3 is TGTGCCAGCAGTAATATCGGACAGGGAGTGGGGTATGGCTACACCTTC. It specifies CASSNIGQGVGYGYTF. The chain links TRBV28 to TRBJ1-2, with 8 bases that match TRBD1. The V gene end was trimmed by 5 bases and the J gene end by 5 bases; junction bases not matched to a gene: 13. This CDR3 has 16 residues. Germline V lookup: CDR1 MDHEN, CDR2 SYDVKM.